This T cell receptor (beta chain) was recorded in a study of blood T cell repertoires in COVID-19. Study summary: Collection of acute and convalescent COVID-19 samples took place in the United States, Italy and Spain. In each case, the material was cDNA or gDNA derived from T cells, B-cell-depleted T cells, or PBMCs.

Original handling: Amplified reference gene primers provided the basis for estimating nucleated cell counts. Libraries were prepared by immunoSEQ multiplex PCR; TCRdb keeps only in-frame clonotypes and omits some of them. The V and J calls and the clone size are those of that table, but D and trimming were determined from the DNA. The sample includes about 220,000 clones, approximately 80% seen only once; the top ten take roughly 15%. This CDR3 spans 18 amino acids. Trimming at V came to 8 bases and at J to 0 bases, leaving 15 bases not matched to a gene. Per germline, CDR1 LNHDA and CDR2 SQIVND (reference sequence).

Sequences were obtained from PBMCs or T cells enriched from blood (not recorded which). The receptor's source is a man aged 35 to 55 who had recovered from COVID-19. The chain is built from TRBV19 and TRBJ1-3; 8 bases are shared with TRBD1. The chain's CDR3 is CASSGTGREIISGNTIYF. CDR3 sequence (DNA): TGTGCCAGTTCCGGGACAGGTCGGGAAATAATCTCTGGAAACACCATATATTTT.